This T cell receptor (beta chain) derives from a study of shared clonotypes between healthy human individuals. Several immunoSEQ plates received, in even portions, the genomic DNA of each subset. Authors' analysis steps: Without quality scores, immunoSEQ junctional reads could not be filtered like full-length reads. Assay: immunoSEQ multiplex PCR; the TCRdb copy retains only in-frame clones and omits some. V and J calls and clone size come straight from that table; D and trimming were deduced from the DNA. The sample holds roughly 2.5 million clones, approximately 94% seen once. J gave up 4 bases and V 3 bases, and 3 bases lay outside the gene matches. The CDR3 is 15 residues long. Germline V CDR1 and CDR2: SGDLS, YYNGEE. Those who donated, Caucasian adults without exception, all lived in Nashville, Tennessee.

This receptor was taken from a young man in good health. The rearrangement uses TRBV9 and TRBJ2-3, with 12 bases lining up with TRBD1. The sample taken for sequencing was naive CD4+ T cells sorted from blood. Subset meaning: CD45RA+ positively selected. This CDR3 is CASSDRDRGPDTQYF. CDR3 DNA sequence: TGTGCCAGCAGCGACCGGGACAGGGGGCCAGATACGCAGTATTTT.